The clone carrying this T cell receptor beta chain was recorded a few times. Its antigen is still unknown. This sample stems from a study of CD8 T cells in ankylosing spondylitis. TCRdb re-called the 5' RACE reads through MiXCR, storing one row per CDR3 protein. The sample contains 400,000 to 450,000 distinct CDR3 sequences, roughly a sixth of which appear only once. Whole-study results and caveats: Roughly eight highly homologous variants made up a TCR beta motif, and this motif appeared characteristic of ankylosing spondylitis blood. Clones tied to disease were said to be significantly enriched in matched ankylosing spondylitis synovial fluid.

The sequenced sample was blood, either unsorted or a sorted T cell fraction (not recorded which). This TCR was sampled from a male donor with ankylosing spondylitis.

The CDR3 DNA reads as TGTGCCAGCTCGCCCCTAGCGGGGGGGCCCCAAGAGACCCAGTACTTC. This translates into CASSPLAGGPQETQYF. This chain uses TRBV18 with TRBJ2-5, with 12 nucleotides matching TRBD2. CDR3 length: 16 amino acids. Germline-derived CDR1 and CDR2 are KGHSH and LQKENI. Trimming took 6 bases from V and 1 from J; bases not matched to a gene: 6.